The rows below give T cell receptor beta chains drawn from one sample of a study of blood T cells in healthy people across ages. TCRdb re-analysed the 5' RACE reads in MiXCR, keeping a single row per CDR3 protein. The table has roughly 800,000 distinct CDR3 sequences, about 34% seen once. What was sequenced was blood. These receptors were taken from a man younger than 35 in good health. Each CDR3 is given with its conserved first and last residue. D genes are given only for firm matches. The size field is filled for only some rows; it gives once, few, many or a size class.

>NA|NA|TRBV12-3/TRBV12-4|TRBJ1-1
TGTGCCAGCACCTGGGGCGTGAACACTGAAGCTTTCTTT
CASTWGVNTEAFF
>TRBD1|NA|TRBV12-3/TRBV12-4|TRBJ1-5
TGTGCCCGCAGACCAGCCGGGACAGACAATCAGCCCCAGCATTTT
CARRPAGTDNQPQHF
>NA|few|TRBV6-5|TRBJ1-1
TGTGCCAGCACCGAGTCGGGGGCGAACACTGAAGCTTTCTTT
CASTESGANTEAFF
>TRBD1|NA|TRBV7-2|TRBJ2-7
TGTGCCAGCAGCCCCCCCGGGACAGGGTCCTACGAGCAGTACTTC
CASSPPGTGSYEQYF
>TRBD1|NA|TRBV4-2|TRBJ1-2
TGTGCCAGCAGCCAAGGAGGACAGGCTTTCTATGGCTACACCTTC
CASSQGGQAFYGYTF
>TRBD2|NA|TRBV2|TRBJ2-1
TGTGCCAGCGCCATTAGCGGGGGGTACAATGAGCAGTTCTTC
CASAISGGYNEQFF
>TRBD1|few|TRBV14|TRBJ1-1
TGTGCCAGCAGCCGACAGGGACGCCACGCTGAAGCTTTCTTT
CASSRQGRHAEAFF
>TRBD1|NA|TRBV5-1|TRBJ2-3
TGCGCCAGCAGCTACTACAGGGGAGAGTCAGATACGCAGTATTTT
CASSYYRGESDTQYF
>NA|NA|TRBV12-3/TRBV12-4|TRBJ1-5
TGTGCCAGCAGTTTAAATGGGGGGATTGGACAGCCCCAGCATTTT
CASSLNGGIGQPQHF
>NA|many|TRBV12-3/TRBV12-4|TRBJ2-1
TGTGCCAGCAGTTTCCAAGAACCGGGACGGGCATACGAGAGCTCCTACAATGAGCAGTTCTTC
CASSFQEPGRAYESSYNEQFF
>NA|few|TRBV9|TRBJ2-3
TGTGCCAGCAGCGTACTTATCTTAGATACGCAGTATTTT
CASSVLILDTQYF
>NA|few|TRBV27|TRBJ1-5
TGTGCCAGCAGGGGGGTTGGCAATCAGCCCCAGCATTTT
CASRGVGNQPQHF
>TRBD1|few|TRBV6-6|TRBJ1-5
TGTGCCAGCAGTTACTCGAGAGGACAGGCACTAAAGCCCCAGCATTTT
CASSYSRGQALKPQHF
>TRBD2|NA|TRBV4-2|TRBJ2-3
TGTGTCAGCAGCCATAGCGGGGGGGCGGGAGATACGCAGTATTTT
CVSSHSGGAGDTQYF
>TRBD2|many|TRBV20-1|TRBJ2-7
TGCAGTGCTCCCCTTACTAGCGGGAGCTCCTACGAGCAGTACTTC
CSAPLTSGSSYEQYF
>NA|NA|TRBV7-2|TRBJ2-1
TGTGCCAGCAGCGTCGAAAAACCTCTCTCCTACAATGAGCAGTTCTTC
CASSVEKPLSYNEQFF
>NA|NA|TRBV10-3|TRBJ2-2
TGTGCCATCACCAGGGGAGACCCCGGGGAGCTGTTTTTT
CAITRGDPGELFF
>NA|NA|TRBV2|TRBJ2-7
TGTGCCAGCAAACTACAGGAAATCCACGAGCAGTACTTC
CASKLQEIHEQYF